This record covers a single TCR delta chain. The likely explanation is a read error, given a far larger clone one base away. The V gene lost 0 bases and the J gene lost 1 base, with 11 bases spanning the gap. The CDR3 extends over 15 amino acids. Germline loops: CDR1 GEAIGNYY, CDR2 EKD. The data are from a study of gamma-delta T cells after stem cell transplantation. TCRdb fed the RT-PCR reads into CATT to redo clone calling. Here the sample spans about 420 delta-chain clones, 20% to 25% being singletons. The sequence was obtained from a human donor. It is not recorded whose cells these are; they may come from a transplant donor. The sequenced sample consisted of gamma-delta T cells. The V gene is TRDV2, the J gene TRDJ1, with D unresolved. CDR3 coding DNA: TGTGCCTGTGACACCCTCGCCAGTTCCACCGATAAACTCATCTTT. This gives the protein CACDTLASSTDKLIF.